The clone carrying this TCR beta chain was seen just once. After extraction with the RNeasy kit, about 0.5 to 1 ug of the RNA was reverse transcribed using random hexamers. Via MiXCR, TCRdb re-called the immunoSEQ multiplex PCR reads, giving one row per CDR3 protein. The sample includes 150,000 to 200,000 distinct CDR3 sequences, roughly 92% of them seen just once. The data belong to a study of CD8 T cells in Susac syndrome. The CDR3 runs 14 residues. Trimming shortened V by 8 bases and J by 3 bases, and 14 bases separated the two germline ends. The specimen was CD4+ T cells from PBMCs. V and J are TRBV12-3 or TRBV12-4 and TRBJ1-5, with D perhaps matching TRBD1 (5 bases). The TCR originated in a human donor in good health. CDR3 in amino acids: CASRRGSPNQPQHF. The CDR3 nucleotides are TGTGCCAGCCGGAGGGGCAGCCCCAATCAGCCCCAGCATTTT.